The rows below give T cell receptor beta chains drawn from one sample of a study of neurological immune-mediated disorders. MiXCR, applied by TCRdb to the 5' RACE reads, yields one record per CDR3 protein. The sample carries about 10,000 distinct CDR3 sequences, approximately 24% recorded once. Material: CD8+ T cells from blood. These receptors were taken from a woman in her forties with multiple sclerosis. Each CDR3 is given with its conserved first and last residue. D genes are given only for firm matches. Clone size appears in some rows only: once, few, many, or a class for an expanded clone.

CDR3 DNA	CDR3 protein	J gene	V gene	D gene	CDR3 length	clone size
TGTGCCAGCAGCCAAGTTACAGGAAACACCATATATTTT	CASSQVTGNTIYF	TRBJ1-3	TRBV4-2	.	13	medium-sized
TGCGCCTCCCTCGGGGGGCTCGACACTGAAGCTTTCTTT	CASLGGLDTEAFF	TRBJ1-1	TRBV4-1	.	13	many
TGCGCCAGCAGCTTGGCGGGCTCAACGCAGGACCAGCATTTT	CASSLAGSTQDQHF	TRBJ1-5	TRBV5-1	.	14	medium-sized
TGCGCCAGCAGCTTGGCACAAATGATAGCCTACGAGCAGTACTTC	CASSLAQMIAYEQYF	TRBJ2-7	TRBV5-1	.	15	many
TGTGCCAGCAGCTCGTCTAGCGGGGGCCCGCAAGATACGCAGTATTTT	CASSSSSGGPQDTQYF	TRBJ2-3	TRBV11-1	TRBD2	16	many
TGTGCCAGCAGTACCGGAGGGCCCACTGAAGCTTTCTTT	CASSTGGPTEAFF	TRBJ1-1	TRBV6-5	.	13	many
TGTGCCAGCAGTGATAGGGAGGGGCAGAAAGCTTTCTTT	CASSDREGQKAFF	TRBJ1-1	TRBV6-1	.	13	.
TGTGCCAGCAGTTTCCCATCAGGCCACGGGGGCGGGGAGCTGTTTTTT	CASSFPSGHGGGELFF	TRBJ2-2	TRBV12-3/TRBV12-4	.	16	few
TGCGCCAGCAGCACGCCGGACTTTCCTAGCACAGATACGCAGTATTTT	CASSTPDFPSTDTQYF	TRBJ2-3	TRBV5-1	.	16	many
TGTGCCATCAGTGAGTCGAGAGGGTTCAACGAGCAGTACTTC	CAISESRGFNEQYF	TRBJ2-7	TRBV10-3	.	14	medium-sized
TGTGCCAGCACCTTAGCGGAATCCTACGAGCAGTACTTC	CASTLAESYEQYF	TRBJ2-7	TRBV11-2	.	13	many
TGTGCCAGAGAAACCTGGACAGGCACAGAGACCCAGTACTTC	CARETWTGTETQYF	TRBJ2-5	TRBV2	TRBD1	14	.
TGTGCCAGCAGTTGGGGACAGGGTCACGAGCAGTACTTC	CASSWGQGHEQYF	TRBJ2-7	TRBV6-5	TRBD1	13	medium-sized
TGCGCCAGCAGTAAGGGACAGGGGGGTGGCTACGAGCAGTACTTC	CASSKGQGGGYEQYF	TRBJ2-7	TRBV4-1	TRBD1	15	medium-sized
TGTGCCAGCAGCCTTCTAGGGGAACAGCCCCAGCATTTT	CASSLLGEQPQHF	TRBJ1-5	TRBV3-1	.	13	many
TGTGCCAGCAGCTTAATTCAGAATGAGCAGTTCTTC	CASSLIQNEQFF	TRBJ2-1	TRBV7-2	.	12	many
TGCGCCAGCAGCCAAGTCGAATACGGGCAATCTGGGGCCAACGTCCTGACTTTC	CASSQVEYGQSGANVLTF	TRBJ2-6	TRBV4-1	.	18	many
TGTGCCAGCAGTGGACGACACGGGGACGGCCCGTACGAGCAGTACTTC	CASSGRHGDGPYEQYF	TRBJ2-7	TRBV6-1	.	16	.
TGTGCCACCAGCAGCGACTTGGTCTCCTACGAGCAGTACTTC	CATSSDLVSYEQYF	TRBJ2-7	TRBV15	.	14	many
TGTGCCAGCAGTTTATACGCAGATACGGAGACCCAGTACTTC	CASSLYADTETQYF	TRBJ2-5	TRBV27	.	14	many
TGCAGCGTTGAGATTGGAGCAGGGGGAAACAATGAGCAGTTCTTC	CSVEIGAGGNNEQFF	TRBJ2-1	TRBV29-1	TRBD1	15	medium-sized
TGTGCCAGCAGCTTAATGTTAGGCGTCAGTGAAGCTTTCTTT	CASSLMLGVSEAFF	TRBJ1-1	TRBV7-2	.	14	.
TGTGCCAGCAGCTCGGTGGTCACGACCTACGAGCAGTACTTC	CASSSVVTTYEQYF	TRBJ2-7	TRBV5-5	.	14	once
TGTGCCAGCAGTTTGAGCAGGGATACGCAGTATTTT	CASSLSRDTQYF	TRBJ2-3	TRBV12-3/TRBV12-4	.	12	many
TGTGCCAGCAGCCTCGCCAGGACAGGGGGAGGCGAGCAGTACTTC	CASSLARTGGGEQYF	TRBJ2-7	TRBV6-5	TRBD1	15	.
TGTGCCAGCAGTTACGGGGTCTCCGAGCAGTACTTC	CASSYGVSEQYF	TRBJ2-7	TRBV6-6	.	12	many
TGCGCCAGCAGCCTTGGACAGGGAGTCTCCAATGAGCAGTTCTTC	CASSLGQGVSNEQFF	TRBJ2-1	TRBV4-1	TRBD1	15	medium-sized
TGCGCCAGCAGCTGGAAGGACAGGGCAGCCGGAAACACCATATATTTT	CASSWKDRAAGNTIYF	TRBJ1-3	TRBV5-1	TRBD1	16	few
TGTGCCAGCAGTTACTCTGGGGAGCAAGAGACCCAGTACTTC	CASSYSGEQETQYF	TRBJ2-5	TRBV6-5	.	14	many
TGTGCCACCAGTTCCGGGTCAAACCCTAAAAACATTCAGTACTTC	CATSSGSNPKNIQYF	TRBJ2-4	TRBV15	.	15	many
TGTGCCAGCAGCCCCATCGGACAGAACAATGAGCAGTTCTTC	CASSPIGQNNEQFF	TRBJ2-1	TRBV3-1	.	14	many
TGTGCCACCAGCAGAGAAACAGGGACAATTTCTGAAGCTTTCTTT	CATSRETGTISEAFF	TRBJ1-1	TRBV15	.	15	medium-sized
TGCAGTGCCACCCTGGGAGGGGGAAAGGCCGGGGAGCTGTTTTTT	CSATLGGGKAGELFF	TRBJ2-2	TRBV20-1	.	15	.
TGCGCCAGCAGCTTAAGGGACAGCCTTCACACTGAAGCTTTCTTT	CASSLRDSLHTEAFF	TRBJ1-1	TRBV5-1	TRBD1	15	many
TGTGCCAGCAGCTTAGCGGCACGAGAAGCTTTCTTT	CASSLAAREAFF	TRBJ1-1	TRBV7-9	.	12	many
TGCAGTGCTAGGGGGCGGGAGGCCTACGAGCAGTACTTC	CSARGREAYEQYF	TRBJ2-7	TRBV20-1	TRBD2	13	medium-sized
TGTGCCAGCAGCCCGGGGCTAGCGGGGGGCTACGAGCAGTACTTC	CASSPGLAGGYEQYF	TRBJ2-7	TRBV7-6	TRBD2	15	many
TGCAGCGTCCCAGGGGGAACTGAAGCTTTCTTT	CSVPGGTEAFF	TRBJ1-1	TRBV29-1	TRBD1	11	.